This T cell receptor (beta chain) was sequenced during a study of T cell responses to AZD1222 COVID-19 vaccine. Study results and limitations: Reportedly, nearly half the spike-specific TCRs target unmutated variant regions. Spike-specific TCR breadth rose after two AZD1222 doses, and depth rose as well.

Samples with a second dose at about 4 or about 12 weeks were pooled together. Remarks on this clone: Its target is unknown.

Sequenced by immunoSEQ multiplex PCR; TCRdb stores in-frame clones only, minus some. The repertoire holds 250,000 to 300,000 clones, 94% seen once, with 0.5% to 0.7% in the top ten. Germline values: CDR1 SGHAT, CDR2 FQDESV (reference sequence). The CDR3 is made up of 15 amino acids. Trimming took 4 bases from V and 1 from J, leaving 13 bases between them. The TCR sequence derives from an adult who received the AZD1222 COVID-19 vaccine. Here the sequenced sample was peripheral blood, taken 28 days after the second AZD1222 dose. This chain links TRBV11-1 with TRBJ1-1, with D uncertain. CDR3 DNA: TGTGCCAGCAGCTCGGGAGACCTTTGGAACACTGAAGCTTTCTTT. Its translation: CASSSGDLWNTEAFF. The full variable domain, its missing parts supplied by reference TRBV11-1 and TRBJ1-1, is EAEVAQSPRYKITEKSQAVAFWCDPISGHATLYWYRQILGQGPELLVQFQDESVVDDSQLPKDRFSAERLKGVDSTLKIQPAELGDSAMYLCASSSGDLWNTEAFFGQGTRLTVV.